A selection of T cell receptor beta chains follows, all from one sample in a study of blood T cell repertoires in COVID-19. The table came from immunoSEQ multiplex PCR; TCRdb's copy has only in-frame clones and leaves some out. The sample has over 90,000 clones, 84% seen once. Sequencing was performed on peripheral blood. The receptor source for this set is a human donor in a cohort sampled during active COVID-19. Each CDR3 is given with its conserved first and last residue. Each record gives: V gene, D gene, clone size, J gene, CDR3 protein, CDR3 DNA. The D gene is left open where the match is weak. A clone size is listed for some rows: how often the clone was seen (once, few, many), or a class if it is expanded.

V: TRBV4-3
D: TRBD1
size: NA
J: TRBJ1-1
CDR3: CASSHEDRVPAFF
DNA: TGCGCCAGCAGCCATGAGGACAGGGTTCCAGCTTTCTTT

V: TRBV4-3
D: TRBD1
size: few
J: TRBJ1-1
CDR3: CASSHTDRGTEAFF
DNA: TGCGCCAGCAGCCATACCGACAGGGGCACTGAAGCTTTCTTT

V: TRBV5-6
D: NA
size: NA
J: TRBJ2-1
CDR3: CASSSQIYNEQFF
DNA: TGTGCCAGCAGCTCGCAGATATACAATGAGCAGTTCTTC

V: TRBV4-1
D: TRBD2
size: NA
J: TRBJ2-4
CDR3: CARSPGGGRGAKNIQYF
DNA: TGCGCCCGCAGCCCCGGGGGGGGGCGCGGGGCCAAAAACATTCAGTACTTC

V: TRBV7-2
D: TRBD1
size: once
J: TRBJ1-2
CDR3: CASSPKPGDRVDGYTF
DNA: TGTGCCAGCAGCCCGAAACCAGGGGACAGGGTGGATGGCTACACCTTC

V: TRBV24-1
D: TRBD1
size: NA
J: TRBJ2-7
CDR3: CATSDGTVDEQYF
DNA: TGTGCCACCAGTGATGGGACAGTTGACGAGCAGTACTTC

V: TRBV2
D: NA
size: NA
J: TRBJ1-2
CDR3: CASSGSGANYGYTF
DNA: TGTGCCAGCAGTGGGTCCGGGGCTAACTATGGCTACACCTTC

V: TRBV11-1
D: NA
size: NA
J: TRBJ2-5
CDR3: CASSLARETQYF
DNA: TGTGCCAGCAGCTTAGCGCGGGAGACCCAGTACTTC

V: TRBV4-1
D: TRBD2
size: NA
J: TRBJ2-5
CDR3: CASSQEALAGRQETQYF
DNA: TGCGCCAGCAGCCAAGAGGCACTAGCGGGGAGACAAGAGACCCAGTACTTC

V: TRBV24-1
D: TRBD1
size: NA
J: TRBJ2-3
CDR3: CATSDPGQGGGDTQYF
DNA: TGTGCCACCAGTGATCCGGGACAGGGGGGGGGAGATACGCAGTATTTT

V: TRBV18
D: NA
size: NA
J: TRBJ1-2
CDR3: CASSPSGTPVHGYTF
DNA: TGTGCCAGCTCACCTTCCGGGACACCTGTCCATGGCTACACCTTC

V: TRBV5-4
D: NA
size: once
J: TRBJ2-3
CDR3: CASSLRQGTTDTQYF
DNA: TGTGCCAGCAGCTTGCGCCAGGGGACCACAGATACGCAGTATTTT

V: TRBV5-4
D: NA
size: NA
J: TRBJ2-7
CDR3: CASSREGGSAREQYF
DNA: TGTGCCAGCAGCCGAGAGGGGGGGTCGGCAAGGGAGCAGTACTTC

V: TRBV11-2
D: NA
size: NA
J: TRBJ2-7
CDR3: CASSRLSSYEQYF
DNA: TGTGCCAGCAGCCGTTTGAGCTCCTACGAGCAGTACTTC

V: TRBV4-3
D: TRBD1
size: NA
J: TRBJ1-3
CDR3: CASSSQGAGNTIYF
DNA: TGCGCCAGCAGCAGCCAGGGGGCTGGAAACACCATATATTTT

V: TRBV10-3
D: NA
size: NA
J: TRBJ2-2
CDR3: CAITAEGYTGELFF
DNA: TGTGCCATCACTGCGGAAGGCTACACCGGGGAGCTGTTTTTT

V: TRBV7-2
D: TRBD1
size: NA
J: TRBJ1-2
CDR3: CASSFTGGLRYGYTF
DNA: TGTGCCAGCAGCTTTACAGGGGGCCTTCGGTATGGCTACACCTTC

V: TRBV6-5
D: NA
size: NA
J: TRBJ2-7
CDR3: CASRTLGSKYYEQYF
DNA: TGTGCCAGCAGGACCCTCGGGTCCAAGTACTACGAGCAGTACTTC

V: TRBV6-4
D: TRBD1
size: NA
J: TRBJ1-5
CDR3: CASSDSSRDRVVNQPQHF
DNA: TGTGCCAGCAGTGACTCGTCCCGGGACAGGGTCGTGAATCAGCCCCAGCATTTT

V: TRBV2
D: TRBD1
size: NA
J: TRBJ2-7
CDR3: CASRGQDPYEQYF
DNA: TGTGCCAGCAGGGGACAGGACCCCTACGAGCAGTACTTC

V: TRBV11-3
D: TRBD1
size: NA
J: TRBJ1-6
CDR3: CASSLEGGRDSPLHF
DNA: TGTGCCAGCAGCTTAGAAGGGGGCCGCGATTCACCCCTCCACTTT

V: TRBV7-2
D: NA
size: NA
J: TRBJ1-3
CDR3: CASSLDAGSRNTIYF
DNA: TGTGCCAGCAGCTTAGATGCAGGGTCAAGAAACACCATATATTTT

V: TRBV23-1
D: NA
size: NA
J: TRBJ1-3
CDR3: CASSQSQQGGRNTIYF
DNA: TGCGCCAGCAGTCAATCCCAACAGGGTGGGCGAAACACCATATATTTT

V: TRBV15
D: NA
size: once
J: TRBJ1-2
CDR3: CATSTYSGGYTF
DNA: TGTGCCACCAGCACGTACAGCGGGGGCTACACCTTC

V: TRBV27
D: TRBD1
size: NA
J: TRBJ2-1
CDR3: CASSPLDRGKFF
DNA: TGTGCCAGCAGTCCCCTGGACAGGGGGAAGTTCTTC

V: TRBV6-5
D: NA
size: NA
J: TRBJ1-1
CDR3: CASTRVLNTEAFF
DNA: TGTGCCAGTACCAGGGTCCTGAACACTGAAGCTTTCTTT

V: TRBV18
D: NA
size: once
J: TRBJ1-1
CDR3: CASSQGGDTEAFF
DNA: TGTGCCAGCTCACAGGGGGGGGACACTGAAGCTTTCTTT

V: TRBV24-1
D: NA
size: NA
J: TRBJ1-2
CDR3: CATSDPYRNYGYTF
DNA: TGTGCCACCAGTGATCCCTACAGGAACTATGGCTACACCTTC

V: TRBV7-3
D: NA
size: NA
J: TRBJ1-1
CDR3: CASSLTGVRGTEAFF
DNA: TGTGCCAGCAGCTTAACAGGTGTCAGGGGCACTGAAGCTTTCTTT

V: TRBV28
D: TRBD1
size: NA
J: TRBJ1-2
CDR3: CASRRGQGTYYGYTF
DNA: TGTGCCAGCAGGAGGGGACAGGGCACTTACTATGGCTACACCTTC

V: TRBV5-1
D: NA
size: once
J: TRBJ2-5
CDR3: CASSLGLSETQYF
DNA: TGCGCCAGCAGCTTGGGACTGTCAGAGACCCAGTACTTC

V: TRBV9
D: NA
size: once
J: TRBJ2-7
CDR3: CASSLEQGHEQYF
DNA: TGTGCCAGCAGCTTAGAACAGGGCCACGAGCAGTACTTC

V: TRBV5-8
D: NA
size: NA
J: TRBJ1-4
CDR3: CASSDRPGEKLFF
DNA: TGTGCCAGCAGCGACCGACCGGGGGAAAAACTGTTTTTT

V: TRBV27
D: NA
size: few
J: TRBJ1-2
CDR3: CASSLSRAGANGYTF
DNA: TGTGCCAGCAGTTTATCACGCGCCGGAGCTAATGGCTACACCTTC

V: TRBV19
D: TRBD1
size: NA
J: TRBJ2-4
CDR3: CASSIGAGQGNLAKNIQYF
DNA: TGTGCCAGTAGTATAGGGGCGGGACAGGGTAATTTAGCCAAAAACATTCAGTACTTC

V: TRBV5-1
D: NA
size: NA
J: TRBJ2-5
CDR3: CASSLIPGQQETQYF
DNA: TGCGCCAGCAGCTTGATTCCAGGACAGCAAGAGACCCAGTACTTC